This TCR beta chain appears in the sequencing data of a study of T cell responses to AZD1222 COVID-19 vaccine. As regards this clone: Antigen unknown.

Second-dose recipients at about 4 or about 12 weeks were treated as one pooled group. Here immunoSEQ multiplex PCR was the method, and the copy in TCRdb shows in-frame clones only, minus some. This sample has approximately 89,000 clones; just over 90% occur once, and the top ten carry 11%. The study's findings and limits: CD4 TCRs covered the whole spike, strongest at regions 160-218 and 743-854. White British ancestry dominated among donors, who included more females, and clonal diversity was possibly underestimated. Nearly half of the spike-specific TCRs reportedly recognize variant regions that carry no mutations.

The sequencing used peripheral blood, collected 28 days after the second AZD1222 dose. This receptor was identified in an adult who received the AZD1222 COVID-19 vaccine.

CDR3 residues: CASSAGWYREYSNQPQHF. CDR3 DNA: TGTGCCAGCAGCGCCGGATGGTACAGGGAATATAGCAATCAGCCCCAGCATTTT. This chain links TRBV5-5 with TRBJ1-5; possibly TRBD1 for D (6 bases). Trimming shortened V by 4 bases and J by 0 bases, and 20 bases separated the two germline ends. Germline CDR1 SGHKS, CDR2 YYEKEE (reference sequence). CDR3 size: 18 residues.